Sequencing of this T cell receptor beta chain was carried out in a study of memory CD4+ T cells and cytomegalovirus serostatus. Measured with immunoSEQ multiplex PCR; TCRdb has only the in-frame clones, and not every one. This table has some 48,000 clones, 78% appearing once. The sort gate was single viable CD3+CD4+CD8-CD45RO+ cells for memory CD4+ T cells. This clone was recorded once. Germline loops: CDR1 ENHRY, CDR2 SYGVKD. CDR3 length equals 13 residues. V lost 6 bases and J lost 5, with 14 bases in between. Sequenced material: memory CD4+ T cells from blood. The gene calls are TRBV10-3 and TRBJ2-7, with D hard to call. The receptor comes from an adult in good health and CMV-seronegative. In DNA form, the CDR3 reads TGTGCCATCAGCTCCATTCTTGGACACGAGCAGTACTTC. Translated: CAISSILGHEQYF.